These 28 T cell receptor beta chains were sequenced from one sample in a study of CD8 T cells in ankylosing spondylitis. TCRdb re-called the 5' RACE reads with MiXCR, one entry per CDR3 protein. The repertoire has around 94,000 distinct CDR3 sequences, roughly 8.5% of them found once; the top ten carry 30%. These receptors lack a known antigen. General study results and limits: A TCR beta motif of 8 or 9 highly homologous variants appeared characteristic of ankylosing spondylitis blood.

Sequencing was carried out using blood, either unsorted or a sorted T cell fraction (not recorded which). All receptors come from a male donor with ankylosing spondylitis.

This clonotype was counted ten times or more. The J gene is TRBJ2-3, the V gene TRBV6-1, with 7 bases aligning to TRBD1. The CDR3 contains 15 residues. CDR1 is MNHNS and CDR2 is SASEGT in the germline V gene. V lost 6 bases to trimming and J lost 1 base; unmatched junction nucleotides: 7. The CDR3 DNA reads as TGTGCCAGCAGCCCCGAGGGGGCCCGCACAGATACGCAGTATTTT. It yields the protein CASSPEGARTDTQYF.

The chain recombines TRBV15 with TRBJ2-1; possibly TRBD2 for D (6 bases). This CDR3 has 20 amino acids. V lost 0 bases to trimming and J lost 1 base, with 22 bases between them. The germline CDR1 and CDR2 sequences are LNHNV and YYDKDF (reference sequence). The CDR3 DNA is TGTGCCACCAGCAGAGATCAACTGGTGAGGGCTAGCGAGTCCTACAATGAGCAGTTCTTC. This gives the protein CATSRDQLVRASESYNEQFF.

CDR3 loop: CASSQYVYGYTF. The DNA of the CDR3 is TGTGCCAGCAGCCAATACGTCTATGGCTACACCTTC. The genes are TRBV14 and TRBJ1-2; D remains ambiguous. The CDR3 covers 12 residues. Trimming stripped 2 bases from V and 4 bases from J, with 5 bases between. Per the germline V gene, CDR1 is SGHDN and CDR2 is FVKESK.

This clonotype has at least ten counts. The chain uses TRBV24-1 and TRBJ1-2; D call uncertain. Germline V gene sequence: CDR1 KGHDR, CDR2 SFDVKD. V was cut by 1 base and J by 2 bases, with 7 bases left in between. The CDR3 loop spans 14 amino acids. As DNA, the CDR3 is TGTGCCACCAGTGATTTTGTCCAGAACTATGGCTACACCTTC. Residues: CATSDFVQNYGYTF.

This clonotype was observed many times. The rearrangement joins TRBV5-1 to TRBJ1-1, with 7 bases that match TRBD1. Germline CDR1 SGHRS, CDR2 YFSETQ. J gave up 1 base and V 2 bases, and 2 bases lay outside the gene matches. CDR3 length: 14 residues. In nucleotides, the CDR3 is TGCGCCAGCAGCTTCGGGACAGCGAACACTGAAGCTTTCTTT. Protein: CASSFGTANTEAFF.

The CDR3 here is CASSSTGWGGELFF. In nucleotides, the CDR3 is TGTGCCAGCAGCTCTACAGGGTGGGGCGGGGAGCTGTTTTTT. The chain uses TRBV7-8 and TRBJ2-2, with a weak D call TRBD1 (6 bases). The CDR3 loop spans 14 amino acids. The V end was cut by 4 bases, the J end by 7 bases, with 13 bases between. CDR1 is SGHVS and CDR2 is FQNEAQ in the germline V gene.

This clonotype was seen many times. The V call is TRBV5-1, the J call TRBJ1-4, with TRBD1 identical over 7 bases. V shed 3 bases, J shed 4 bases, and the junction held 0 bases outside the gene matches. This CDR3 spans 13 amino acids. CDR1 is SGHRS and CDR2 is YFSETQ in the germline V gene. The CDR3 loop is CASSWDSNEKLFF. CDR3 nucleotides: TGCGCCAGCAGCTGGGACAGTAATGAAAAACTGTTTTTT.

Comments on this clonotype: The junction shows a germline mismatch at one end, possibly a read error. This chain connects TRBV25-1 to TRBJ2-1; 11 positions agree with TRBD1. The CDR3 sequence is 14 residues long. The germline V gene has CDR1 MGHDK and CDR2 SYGVNS. The CDR3 spells CTSSLRTGGSEQFF. In DNA, the CDR3 is TGTACCAGCTCCCTCAGGACAGGGGGCAGTGAGCAGTTCTTC.

The sample holds a few counts of this clonotype. The chain links TRBV7-9 to TRBJ2-5, with TRBD1 identical over 8 bases. Trimming at V came to 6 bases and at J to 6 bases, leaving 12 bases not matched to a gene. The CDR3 is 15 residues long. Germline CDR1 SEHNR, CDR2 FQNEAQ (reference sequence). The CDR3 protein is CASSQYQGALKTQYF. The DNA for the CDR3 is TGTGCCAGCAGTCAATACCAGGGGGCGCTAAAGACCCAGTACTTC. The full variable domain, in which reference TRBV7-9 and TRBJ2-5 provide the parts outside the CDR3, is DTGVSQNPRHKITKRGQNVTFRCDPISEHNRLYWYRQTLGQGPEFLTYFQNEAQLEKSRLLSDRFSAERPKGSFSTLEIQRTEQGDSAMYLCASSQYQGALKTQYFGPGTRLLVL.

The gene calls are TRBV20-1 and TRBJ1-2, with 7 bases aligning to TRBD1. Germline lookup yields CDR1 DFQATT and CDR2 SNEGSKA (reference sequence). V lost 7 bases to trimming and J lost 8 bases; unmatched junction nucleotides: 13. This CDR3 region has 13 residues. CDR3 DNA sequence: TGCAGTGGTGTACAGGAGGGGGCTGCGGGCTACACCTTC. Translation: CSGVQEGAAGYTF.

This clonotype appeared many times. V is TRBV5-6 and J is TRBJ2-3, with 15 bases lining up with TRBD2. CDR1 is SGHDT, CDR2 YYEEEE, per germline. The CDR3 contains 17 residues. Germline trimming cut 3 bases from V and 3 bases from J; bases unmatched to any gene: 5. The CDR3 is CASSSPGLAGGTDTQYF. The CDR3 nucleotides read TGTGCCAGCAGCTCTCCGGGACTAGCGGGAGGTACAGATACGCAGTATTTT. The full variable domain, in which reference TRBV5-6 and TRBJ2-3 provide the parts outside the CDR3, is DAGVTQSPTHLIKTRGQQVTLRCSPKSGHDTVSWYQQALGQGPQFIFQYYEEEERQRGNFPDRFSGHQFPNYSSELNVNALLLGDSALYLCASSSPGLAGGTDTQYFGPGTRLTVL.

In its sample, this clonotype was seen many times. Here the CDR3 reads CASSPGAGGIEKLFF. The CDR3, as DNA: TGTGCCAGCAGCCCCGGGGCAGGGGGCATAGAAAAACTGTTTTTT. The genes are TRBV12-3 or TRBV12-4 and TRBJ1-4; 8 positions agree with TRBD1. V was clipped by 6 bases and J by 8 bases; unmatched bases: 11. The CDR3 has 15 residues.

The rearrangement joins TRBV5-1 to TRBJ2-5; 7 bases agree with TRBD2. V dropped 0 bases and J dropped 4; count of bases not matched to a gene: 3. Germline lookup yields CDR1 SGHRS and CDR2 YFSETQ. This CDR3 has 14 residues. The CDR3 protein is CASSLAPGGETQYF. CDR3 nucleotides: TGCGCCAGCAGCTTGGCCCCGGGAGGAGAGACCCAGTACTTC.

This clonotype has only a few counts. CDR3: CASSQGQGRTGELFF. The CDR3 DNA follows: TGTGCCAGTAGTCAGGGACAGGGCCGCACCGGGGAGCTGTTTTTT. The chain uses TRBV19 and TRBJ2-2; 9 bases line up with TRBD1. Germline trimming cut 5 bases from V and 4 bases from J; bases unmatched to any gene: 5. Per germline, CDR1 LNHDA and CDR2 SQIVND (reference sequence). There are 15 residues in the CDR3.

This clonotype was picked up many times. The gene calls are TRBV7-9 and TRBJ2-3; no definite D call. CDR3 length: 13 residues. Trimming left V 6 bases short and J 4 bases short, with 11 bases between. The germline gives CDR1 SEHNR, CDR2 FQNEAQ (reference sequence). The CDR3 nucleotides read TGTGCCAGCAGTACCCCGGCAGCAGATACGCAGTATTTT. Its translation: CASSTPAADTQYF.

V gene TRBV12-3 or TRBV12-4 combines with J gene TRBJ2-3; perhaps TRBD1 as D (6 bases). The V end lost 5 bases, the J end lost 2 bases, and 14 bases lay between the germline ends. The CDR3 contains 15 residues. CDR3 DNA sequence: TGTGCCAGCAGTCTTCAGGGGTTTCTCACAGATACGCAGTATTTT. It translates to CASSLQGFLTDTQYF.

This clonotype was detected only a few times. V is TRBV6-4 and J is TRBJ2-7; 9 nucleotides line up with TRBD1. The CDR3 extends over 15 amino acids. Germline CDR1 MRHNA, CDR2 SNTAGT. The ends lost 3 bases at V and 3 bases at J; junction bases unmatched: 6. The CDR3 is CASSEGGQGIYEQYF. CDR3 DNA: TGTGCCAGCAGTGAGGGGGGACAGGGAATCTACGAGCAGTACTTC.

This clonotype has at least ten counts. V is TRBV2 and J is TRBJ2-7; TRBD2 matches 11 bases. V lost 6 bases and J lost 3; bases outside the gene matches: 7. The CDR3 length is 15 residues. Germline CDR1 reads SNHLY; CDR2 reads FYNNEI. CDR3 nucleotide sequence: TGTGCCAGCAGCGCGGGACTAGCGGAACACTACGAGCAGTACGTC. It codes for CASSAGLAEHYEQYV.

CDR3 in amino acids: CASSHPGPSTQYTQYF. In DNA, the CDR3 is TGTGCCAGCAGCCATCCCGGGCCATCCACACAATATACGCAGTATTTT. This chain connects TRBV7-9 to TRBJ2-3, with D unresolved. Germline CDR1 reads SEHNR; CDR2 reads FQNEAQ (reference sequence). Trimming stripped 5 bases from V and 7 bases from J, with 22 bases between. CDR3 size: 16 residues.

This clonotype was counted between two and nine times. V and J are TRBV7-9 and TRBJ1-2; 8 bases align to TRBD1. Germline CDR1 reads SEHNR; CDR2 reads FQNEAQ (reference sequence). This CDR3 has 15 amino acids. The J segment lost 0 bases and the V segment lost 5 bases, leaving 5 bases of the junction unmatched. CDR3 loop: CASSGDRGPNYGYTF. In DNA form, the CDR3 reads TGTGCCAGCAGCGGCGACAGGGGCCCTAACTATGGCTACACCTTC.

This clonotype was recorded a few times. The rearrangement uses TRBV3-1 and TRBJ2-1; tentatively, D is TRBD1 (6 bases). There are 18 residues in the CDR3. The V end was cut by 0 bases, the J end by 8 bases, with 23 bases between. Germline V CDR1 and CDR2: LGHDT, YNNKEL (reference sequence). The CDR3 loop reads CASSQEARTTGRSDEQFF. CDR3 coding DNA: TGTGCCAGCAGCCAAGAGGCTCGAACGACAGGCCGGTCGGATGAGCAGTTCTTC.

Many counts were recorded for this clonotype. The chain carries TRBV29-1 and TRBJ2-7, with a tentative D call TRBD1 (6 bases). The CDR3 loop spans 12 amino acids. Germline V gene data show CDR1 as SQVTM and CDR2 as ANQGSEA. With 7 bases removed from V and 3 bases from J, the gap between germline ends came to 13 bases. The CDR3 DNA reads TGCAGCGCAACAGGGCTGGGCTACGAGCAGTACTTC. This translates into CSATGLGYEQYF.

There are many counts of this clonotype. This sequence joins TRBV10-2 and TRBJ2-1; weak D call: TRBD2 (6 bases). CDR1 and CDR2 from the germline V gene are WSHSY and SAAADI. CDR3 size: 14 residues. Trimming took off 7 bases at V and 7 bases at J, with 17 bases between the two ends. In DNA, the CDR3 is TGCGCCAGCATGGTGTCTAGCGCTTATAATGAGCAGTTCTTC. Its protein product is CASMVSSAYNEQFF.

The rearrangement uses TRBV10-2 and TRBJ2-1; D is uncertain. V lost 6 bases, J lost 0 bases, and 15 bases lay in between. The CDR3 consists of 16 residues. Germline V gene data show CDR1 as WSHSY and CDR2 as SAAADI. As DNA, the CDR3 is TGCGCCAGCAGCCTTGACTTCCGTGGCTCCTACAATGAGCAGTTCTTC. Protein product: CASSLDFRGSYNEQFF.

The V call is TRBV27, the J call TRBJ2-2, with TRBD1 identical over 10 bases. With 4 bases clipped from V and 4 bases from J, the junction kept 6 bases outside the gene matches. Germline V gene data show CDR1 as MNHEY and CDR2 as SMNVEV (reference sequence). The CDR3 runs to 16 residues. CDR3 residues: CASSSPGTGATGELFF. The CDR3 nucleotides are TGTGCCAGCAGTTCCCCCGGGACAGGGGCCACCGGGGAGCTGTTTTTT.

The V and J genes are TRBV7-2 and TRBJ2-3; 12 nucleotides agree with TRBD2. Per the germline V gene, CDR1 is SGHTA and CDR2 is FQGNSA. This CDR3 is built from 15 residues. V was clipped by 3 bases and J by 4 bases; unmatched bases: 2. The CDR3 reads CASSLTSGRADTQYF. The DNA of the CDR3 is TGTGCCAGCAGCTTGACTAGCGGGAGAGCAGATACGCAGTATTTT.

This clonotype has more than one count but fewer than ten. The chain employs TRBV11-2 and TRBJ1-4; D is perhaps TRBD1 (6 bases). V lost 1 base and J lost 3, with 9 bases in between. The CDR3 extends over 15 amino acids. Per the germline V gene, CDR1 is SGHAT and CDR2 is FQNNGV. The CDR3 nucleotides read TGTGCCAGCAGCTTAGGACAGGCGGCTAATGAAAAACTGTTTTTT. This encodes CASSLGQAANEKLFF.

There are many counts of this clonotype. This chain uses TRBV20-1 with TRBJ2-1; 7 bases are a match to TRBD2. Trimming removed 2 bases from V and 9 bases from J; junction bases left unmatched: 10. The CDR3 loop spans 14 amino acids. In germline, CDR1 is DFQATT, CDR2 SNEGSKA (reference sequence). CDR3 DNA sequence: TGCAGTGCTAGATGGGCGGGAGATCCCAGTGAGCAGTTCTTC. It encodes CSARWAGDPSEQFF.